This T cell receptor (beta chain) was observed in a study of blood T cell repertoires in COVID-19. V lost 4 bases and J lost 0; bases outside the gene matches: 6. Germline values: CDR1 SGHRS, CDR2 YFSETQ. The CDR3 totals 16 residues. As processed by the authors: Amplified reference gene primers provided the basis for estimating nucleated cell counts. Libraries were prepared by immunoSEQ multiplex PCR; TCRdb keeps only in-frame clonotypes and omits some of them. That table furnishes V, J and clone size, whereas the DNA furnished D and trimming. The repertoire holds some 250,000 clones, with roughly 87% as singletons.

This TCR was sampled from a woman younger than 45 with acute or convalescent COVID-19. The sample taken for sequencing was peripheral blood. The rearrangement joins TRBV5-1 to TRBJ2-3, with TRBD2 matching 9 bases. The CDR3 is CASSGGLAVSTDTQYF. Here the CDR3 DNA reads TGCGCCAGCAGCGGGGGACTAGCCGTTAGCACAGATACGCAGTATTTT.